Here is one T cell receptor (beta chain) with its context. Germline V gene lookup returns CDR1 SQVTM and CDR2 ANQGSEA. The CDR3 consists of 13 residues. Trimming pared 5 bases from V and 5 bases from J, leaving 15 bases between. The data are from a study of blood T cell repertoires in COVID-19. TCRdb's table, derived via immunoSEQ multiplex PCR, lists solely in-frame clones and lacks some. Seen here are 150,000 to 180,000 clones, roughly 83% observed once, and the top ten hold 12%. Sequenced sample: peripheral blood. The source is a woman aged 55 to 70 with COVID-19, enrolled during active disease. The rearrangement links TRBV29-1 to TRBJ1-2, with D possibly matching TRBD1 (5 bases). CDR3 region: CSVPRRGSYGYTF. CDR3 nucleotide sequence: TGCAGCGTTCCCCGGAGGGGCTCGTATGGCTACACCTTC.